The clone carrying this T cell receptor (beta chain) was detected once. Antigen unknown. The CDR3 consists of 15 residues. The germline V gene encodes CDR1 SGHDN and CDR2 FVKESK. With V trimmed by 1 base and J by 3 bases, 4 bases remained unmatched. In the PCR, 60 Vbeta and 13 Jbeta primers were used. Assay: immunoSEQ multiplex PCR; the TCRdb copy retains only in-frame clones and omits some. The sample carries about 110,000 clones, roughly three quarters recorded once. The sample is drawn from a study of cytomegalovirus exposure and HLA in healthy donors. General study findings and limits: Judged likely to be a sequencing artifact was a cluster of highly shared sequence variants. The study designated 164 TCR beta chains cytomegalovirus-associated. A prior analysis recorded that most TCR beta V segments were productive about 87% or about 30% of the time. The authors excluded some V segments, including TRBV6-2 and TRBV6-3, as indistinguishable.

The material sequenced was PBMCs. The clonotype was recovered from a woman in her late teens or twenties in good health and CMV-seropositive. J is TRBJ2-7 and V is TRBV14, with TRBD1 matching 9 bases. DNA of the CDR3: TGTGCCAGCAGCCAAGGGGGACAGGGTTACTACGAGCAGTACTTC. Translating gives CASSQGGQGYYEQYF.